This T cell receptor beta chain was sequenced for a study of cytomegalovirus exposure and HLA in healthy donors. The CDR3 runs 15 residues. CDR1 and CDR2 (germline): SQVTM, ANQGSEA. Trimming removed 7 bases from V and 2 bases from J; junction bases left unmatched: 7. The PCR contained 60 Vbeta and 13 Jbeta primers. Measured with immunoSEQ multiplex PCR; TCRdb has only the in-frame clones, and not every one. The data contain about 170,000 clones, around 79% of them singletons. The V call is TRBV29-1, the J call TRBJ2-6; 8 bases agree with TRBD2. The TCR originated in a woman aged 45 to 65 in good health and CMV-seropositive. Sequenced sample: PBMCs. CDR3 residues: CSAVTGGPGANVLTF. For the CDR3, the DNA is TGCAGCGCCGTGACGGGGGGGCCTGGGGCCAACGTCCTGACTTTC.